These 8 T cell receptor beta chains were all obtained from the same sample, sequenced in a study of read filtering for tumor transcriptome and immune sequencing. Molecular barcoded adaptors covering alpha/delta and beta/gamma chains were used on around 400 ng RNA. TCRdb reprocessed the reads via MiXCR and lists one record per CDR3 protein. This table holds more than 100,000 distinct CDR3 sequences, 10% to 15% found once. Sequencing used a population of CD138-negative cells sorted from bone marrow. The receptor source for this set is a donor older than 35 with multiple myeloma.

There are many counts of this clonotype. The rearrangement joins TRBV12-3 or TRBV12-4 to TRBJ1-6; D is uncertain. This CDR3 comprises 16 residues. Between the trimmed V and J ends, which lost 1 base and 6 bases, there was a span of 13 bases. Here the CDR3 DNA reads TGTGCCAGCAGTTTAGGGTCCCCTTTTCGTAATTCACCCCTCCACTTT. It encodes CASSLGSPFRNSPLHF.

The sample holds a few counts of this clonotype. The chain combines TRBV5-1 with TRBJ2-6; D assignment may be TRBD1 or TRBD2 (5 bases each). CDR1 SGHRS and CDR2 YFSETQ come from the germline V gene. This CDR3 comprises 16 residues. V was pared by 4 bases and J by 0 bases, with 11 bases between. The CDR3 bases are TGCGCCAGCAGCGTGACAGACTACTCTGGGGCCAACGTCCTGACTTTC. Translating gives CASSVTDYSGANVLTF.

This clonotype has a handful of counts. The chain employs TRBV20-1 and TRBJ2-5, with 12 nucleotides matching TRBD2. Trimming removed 3 bases from V and 4 bases from J; junction bases left unmatched: 6. Germline values: CDR1 DFQATT, CDR2 SNEGSKA (reference sequence). The CDR3 consists of 15 residues. The CDR3 reads CSASHPGLAGETQYF. DNA for the CDR3: TGCAGTGCTAGTCACCCGGGACTAGCGGGAGAGACCCAGTACTTC.

The sample holds a few counts of this clonotype. The chain uses TRBV29-1 and TRBJ2-1; D call uncertain. CDR3 length: 12 amino acids. Germline V gives CDR1 SQVTM, CDR2 ANQGSEA. V was clipped by 1 base and J by 8 bases, with 9 bases between them. The CDR3 here is CSVEGFIDEQFF. The CDR3 coding sequence is TGCAGCGTTGAAGGGTTTATCGATGAGCAGTTCTTC.

On this clonotype: Since a much larger clone is just one base distant, this may be a read error. The chain combines TRBV27 with TRBJ2-3, with D hard to call. The V end lost 6 bases, the J end lost 6 bases, and 16 bases lay between the germline ends. CDR3 size: 14 residues. In germline, CDR1 is MNHEY, CDR2 SMNVEV (reference sequence). The CDR3, as DNA: TGTGCCAGCAGCCTCGACTTCTCTCCGGATACGCAGTATTTT. The encoded protein is CASSLDFSPDTQYF.

This clonotype appeared many times. The V gene is TRBV4-2, the J gene TRBJ2-1; 8 bases map to TRBD2. Looked up from germline, CDR1 is LGHNA and CDR2 is YNFKEQ. The CDR3 length is 18 residues. With V trimmed by 0 bases and J by 8 bases, 15 bases remained unmatched. CDR3 coding DNA: TGTGCCAGCAGCCAAGATCACGGGGGGGGACAAAGAAGCGATGAGCAGTTCTTC. Translation gives CASSQDHGGGQRSDEQFF.

A remark on this clonotype: A single base separates this from a much larger clone, so it may be a read error. The V and J genes are TRBV20-1 and TRBJ2-7, with D unclear. The CDR3 contains 12 residues. The germline CDR1 and CDR2 sequences are DFQATT and SNEGSKA (reference sequence). CDR3 sequence: CSANTETYVQYF. CDR3 nucleotide sequence: TGCAGTGCGAACACAGAAACCTACGTGCAGTACTTC.

This clonotype was seen a few times. The CDR3 sequence is CASSQVRDSPLHF. Here the CDR3 DNA reads TGCGCCAGCAGCCAAGTCCGAGACTCACCCCTCCACTTT. The rearrangement links TRBV4-1 to TRBJ1-6; D gene unclear. Trimming took 1 base from V and 10 from J, leaving 8 bases between them. The CDR3 is made up of 13 amino acids. Germline V gene sequence: CDR1 MGHRA, CDR2 YSYEKL.